The clone carrying this TCR beta chain occurred a few times. The antigen remains undetermined. The data derive from a study of T cell repertoires in cytomegalovirus infection. Trimming took 3 bases from V and 12 from J, leaving 9 bases between them. The CDR3 is 11 amino acids. Germline V gene data show CDR1 as SGHTA and CDR2 as FQGTGA. TCRdb re-derived calls from the reads in MiXCR, one entry per CDR3 protein. The sample shows about 310,000 distinct CDR3 sequences, around a quarter of them seen only once. Study-wide results and limits: Ex vivo responses were dominated by HLA-C-restricted CMV-specific TCR beta clonotypes.

This TCR came from a human donor in good health (CMV status not recorded). Some clones in this sample may be carry-over from other donors' samples. The sequenced sample was cultured PBMCs, obtained from culture after CMV antigen stimulation. The chain carries TRBV7-3 and TRBJ2-1; D gene unclear. CDR3 residues: CASSFSAVQFF. The CDR3 coding sequence is TGTGCCAGCAGCTTCTCCGCTGTGCAGTTCTTC.